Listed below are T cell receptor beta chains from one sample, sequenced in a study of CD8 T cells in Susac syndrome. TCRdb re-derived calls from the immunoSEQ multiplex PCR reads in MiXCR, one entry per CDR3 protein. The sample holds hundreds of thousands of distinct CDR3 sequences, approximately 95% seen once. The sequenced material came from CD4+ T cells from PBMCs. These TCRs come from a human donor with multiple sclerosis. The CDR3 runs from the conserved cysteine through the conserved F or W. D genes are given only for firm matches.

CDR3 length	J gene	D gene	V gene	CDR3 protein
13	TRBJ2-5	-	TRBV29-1	CSANRGNQETQYF
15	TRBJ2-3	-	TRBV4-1	CASSQAGGNTDTQYF
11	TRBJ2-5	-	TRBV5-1	CASSPGWDQYF
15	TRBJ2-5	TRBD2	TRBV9	CASSVAAGVQETQYF
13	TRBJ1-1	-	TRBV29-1	CSVFRGSGTEAFF
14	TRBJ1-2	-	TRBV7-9	CASGQRNGNYGYTF
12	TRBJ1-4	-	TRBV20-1	CSARASVEKLFF
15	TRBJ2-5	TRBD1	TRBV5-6	CASSSTTGSQETQYF
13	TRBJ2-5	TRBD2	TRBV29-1	CSAGGRARETQYF
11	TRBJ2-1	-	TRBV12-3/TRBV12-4	CASGTWGEQFF
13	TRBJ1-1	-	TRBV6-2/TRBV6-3	CASSYTGTGEAFF
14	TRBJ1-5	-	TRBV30	CAWSSGGTGQPQHF
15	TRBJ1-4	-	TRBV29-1	CSVGAHSATNEKLFF
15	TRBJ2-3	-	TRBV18	CASSPLQSSTDTQYF
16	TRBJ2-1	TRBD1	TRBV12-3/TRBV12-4	CASSSMDRGRLGEQFF
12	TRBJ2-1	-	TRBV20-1	CSAPSYKNEQFF
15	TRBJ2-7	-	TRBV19	CASSIDPQGTYEQYF
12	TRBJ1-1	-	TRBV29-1	CSVENTYTEAFF
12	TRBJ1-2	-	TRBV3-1	CASSQSFYGYTF
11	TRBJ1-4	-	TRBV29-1	CSAMGGEKLFF
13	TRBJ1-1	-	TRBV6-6	CASKGSAGTEAFF
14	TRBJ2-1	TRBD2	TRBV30	CAWILAGVYNEQFF
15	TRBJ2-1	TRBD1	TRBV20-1	CSASPGTGGYNEQFF
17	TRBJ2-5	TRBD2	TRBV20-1	CSARDLSGRKFQETQYF
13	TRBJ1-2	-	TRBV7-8	CASSFRRGYGYTF
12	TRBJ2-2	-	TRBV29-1	CSGERGTGELFF
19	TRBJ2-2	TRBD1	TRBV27	CASSRPGQGRSSNTGELFF
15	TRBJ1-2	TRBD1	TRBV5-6	CASSLAPGTGYGYTF
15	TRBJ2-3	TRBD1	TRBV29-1	CSVLRQGASTDTQYF
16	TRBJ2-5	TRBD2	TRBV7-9	CASSALAGDSFETQYF
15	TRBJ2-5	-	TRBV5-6	CASSLWGDKQETQYF
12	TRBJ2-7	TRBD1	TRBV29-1	CSAREGGNEQYF
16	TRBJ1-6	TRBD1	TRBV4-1	CASSEDRGIYNSPLHF
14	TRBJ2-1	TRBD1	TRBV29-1	CSVQGVLGINEQFF
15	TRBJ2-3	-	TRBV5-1	CASSPPHPSTDTQYF
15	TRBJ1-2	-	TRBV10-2	CASSESGANPYGYTF
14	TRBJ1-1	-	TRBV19	CASSMSSANTEAFF
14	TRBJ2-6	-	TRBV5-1	CASSLQSGANVLTF
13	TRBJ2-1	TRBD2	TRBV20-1	CSADAGARNEQFF
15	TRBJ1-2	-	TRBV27	CASSLSRVSNYGYTF
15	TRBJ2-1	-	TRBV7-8	CASSTTLLSYNEQFF
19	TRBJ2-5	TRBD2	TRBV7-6	CASSLAPRGTSGRKETQYF
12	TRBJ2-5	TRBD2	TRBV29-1	CSVRTGGETQYF
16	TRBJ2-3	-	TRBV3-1	CASSRTESGGTDTQYF
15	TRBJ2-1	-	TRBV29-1	CSVVGMTGDYNEQFF
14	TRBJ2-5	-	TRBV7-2	CASSPPGPSKTQYF
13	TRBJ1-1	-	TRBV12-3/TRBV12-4	CASSLGPFDDAFF
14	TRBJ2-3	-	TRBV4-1	CASSLHDPADTQYF
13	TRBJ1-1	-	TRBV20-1	CSARDTTLHEAFF
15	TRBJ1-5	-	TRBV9	CASSVDASPRQPQHF
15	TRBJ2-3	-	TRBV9	CASSVEAGTTDTQYF
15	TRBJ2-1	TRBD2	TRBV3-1	CASSEKGGLAREQFF
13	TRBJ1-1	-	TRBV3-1	CASSQTVGTQAFF
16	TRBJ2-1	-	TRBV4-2	CASSQGGLSSYNEQFF
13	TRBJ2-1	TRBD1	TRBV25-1	CASVQGAKDEQFF
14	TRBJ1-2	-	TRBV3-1	CASSQVGQTYGYTF
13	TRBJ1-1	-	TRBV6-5	CASSELRGTEAFF
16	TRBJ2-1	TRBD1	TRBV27	CASMDRGTGFYNEQFF
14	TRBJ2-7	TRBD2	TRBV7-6	CASSLRLAGEEQYF
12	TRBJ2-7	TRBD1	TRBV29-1	CSAGDRPYEQYF